This record looks at one T cell receptor beta chain sequence and its context. Antigen: not known. This entry is derived from a study of T cells after yellow fever vaccination. TCRdb used MiXCR to reprocess the 5' RACE reads, holding one entry per CDR3 protein. The repertoire holds 500,000 to 650,000 distinct CDR3 sequences, with approximately 13% as singletons. Broader study findings: Some clonotypes, a small share, were shared between CD4 and CD8 compartments.

The source of this sequence is a man aged 25-45 years who received the YFV17D yellow fever vaccine. This specimen consisted of PBMCs, obtained on the day of the yellow fever booster vaccination.

CDR3 DNA sequence: TGTGCCAGCAGCCAAAACAGCGGGATTGTTGATACGCAGTATTTT. It is translated as CASSQNSGIVDTQYF. V usage is TRBV4-2 and J usage is TRBJ2-3; 7 bases fit TRBD2. Trimming removed 2 bases from V and 6 bases from J; junction bases left unmatched: 8. CDR3 size: 15 residues. The germline gives CDR1 LGHNA, CDR2 YNFKEQ.